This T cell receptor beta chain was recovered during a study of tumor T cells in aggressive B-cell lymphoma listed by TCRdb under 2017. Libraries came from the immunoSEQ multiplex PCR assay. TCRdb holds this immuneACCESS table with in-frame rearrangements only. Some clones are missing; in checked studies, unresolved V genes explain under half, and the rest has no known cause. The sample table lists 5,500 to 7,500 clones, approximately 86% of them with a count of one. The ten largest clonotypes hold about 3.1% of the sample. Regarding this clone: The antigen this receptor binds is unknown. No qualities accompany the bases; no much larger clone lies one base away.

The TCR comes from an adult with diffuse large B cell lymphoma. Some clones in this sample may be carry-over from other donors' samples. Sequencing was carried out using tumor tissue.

For the CDR3, the sequence is CASSLRTGDGELFF. The DNA reads TGTGCCAGCTCACTACGGACTGGAGACGGGGAGCTGTTTTTT. This sequence uses TRBV18 and TRBJ2-2; tentative D gene TRBD2, with 5 bases matching. CDR1 and CDR2 are read off the germline V gene as KGHSH and LQKENI. The CDR3 spans 14 residues, from the cysteine through the phenylalanine. CDR3 DNA is the only sequence kept; it has 42 bases, read in frame from the first base. V is shortened by 4 bases, J by 7 bases, and the region joining them spans 13 bases.